Listed below are T cell receptor beta chains from one sample, sequenced in a study of T cells in localized non-small cell lung cancer. Repertoires were generated with immunoSEQ multiplex PCR, while TCRdb's copy carries only in-frame clones and drops some. The sample lists 41,000 or so clones; about 88% were seen once. The specimen was peripheral blood, collected before any cancer treatment. These receptors came from a woman aged 18-50 years with stage III lung adenocarcinoma. Each CDR3 is given with its conserved first and last residue. Each record gives: V gene, J gene, D gene, CDR3 protein. The D gene is left open where the match is weak.

TRBV7-3,TRBJ2-2,.,CASSLGTSGELFF
TRBV6-1,TRBJ1-2,.,CASGPQGLGGYTF
TRBV9,TRBJ1-1,.,CASSRTGTEAFF
TRBV19,TRBJ2-7,.,CASSPRGQAYRYEQYF
TRBV7-2,TRBJ1-3,.,CASSLAGGTGNTIYF
TRBV2,TRBJ1-2,.,CASSDFTGIRNYGYTF
TRBV18,TRBJ1-5,.,CASSQQGGGQPQHF
TRBV5-4,TRBJ1-6,TRBD1,CASSPQTGDNSPLHF
TRBV21-1,TRBJ2-6,.,CASSSPYCPSGANVLTF
TRBV19,TRBJ2-1,.,CASSIASPSAFGSNEQFF
TRBV7-8,TRBJ1-2,.,CASSLVPSGANYGYTF
TRBV9,TRBJ1-1,.,CASSVVNGMNTEAFF
TRBV21-1,TRBJ1-5,.,CASSKFCRRDVSNQPQHF
TRBV7-2,TRBJ2-3,.,CASSFNRGGLGTQYF
TRBV25-1,TRBJ1-1,.,CASSEGLNTEAFF
TRBV5-1,TRBJ1-4,.,CASSRLGRGTNEKLFF
TRBV4-1,TRBJ1-1,.,CASSQAPSTRDRPTEAFF
TRBV5-1,TRBJ2-7,TRBD1,CASSTGTGSFYEQYF
TRBV11-3,TRBJ2-1,.,CASSSRGGPYNEQFF
TRBV7-7,TRBJ2-2,.,CASSQNPGALLSTGELFF
TRBV7-9,TRBJ1-5,.,CASSSGPRGGNQPQHF